This T cell receptor (beta chain) originates from a study of cytomegalovirus exposure and HLA in healthy donors. The CDR3 is 16 amino acids. Germline-derived CDR1 and CDR2 are ENHRY and SYGVKD. J was trimmed by 4 bases and V by 3 bases; bases with no gene match: 3. The PCR ran on 60 Vbeta and 13 Jbeta primers. The repertoire was sequenced with immunoSEQ multiplex PCR; TCRdb's copy has only in-frame clones and lacks some. Of more than 130,000 clones listed, 60% to 85% are singletons. Findings and limits, study-wide: Researchers reported in a later analysis that common viral pathogens appeared linked to several top clusters. Data from an earlier analysis indicated that most TCR beta V segments were productive either about 87% or about 30% of the time.

This clone was found a few times. Its antigen is not known. This rearrangement joins TRBV10-3 to TRBJ2-1, with 13 positions matching TRBD2. This clonotype was obtained from a man aged 40-49 years in good health and CMV-seropositive. Sequencing was performed on PBMCs. The CDR3 coding sequence is TGTGCCATCAGTGACATGGGACTAGCGGGGTACAATGAGCAGTTCTTC. Translated, it gives CAISDMGLAGYNEQFF.